This T cell receptor beta chain was captured by sequencing in a study of OX40 agonist ivuxolimab in advanced cancers. Looking at the study overall: Three patients, one with hepatocellular carcinoma and two with cutaneous melanoma, responded partially.

Trimming took 3 bases from V and 5 from J, leaving 18 bases between them. Germline CDR1 and CDR2: KGHSH and LQKENI. The CDR3 runs 16 residues. TCRdb's copy holds only in-frame clones and misses some; the assay was immunoSEQ multiplex PCR. The table has about 53,000 clones, roughly 73% seen once. The starting material was CD4+ or CD8+ T cells sorted from blood, obtained in a trial of the OX40 agonist ivuxolimab. The sequence was obtained from an adult with an advanced solid tumor such as melanoma, head and neck, liver or kidney cancer. This rearrangement joins TRBV18 to TRBJ2-3; no clear D gene. The CDR3 spells CASSPGTGSSGDTQYF. The DNA of the CDR3 is TGTGCCAGCTCACCGGGCACCGGGTCCTCGGGAGATACGCAGTATTTT.